This entry lists 9 T cell receptor beta chains sequenced from one sample in a study of beta chain features in type 1 diabetes. Study results and caveats: Across all four CD4+ subsets, people with type 1 diabetes showed modestly shorter TCRB CDR3s.

Antigen specificity for these receptors is unknown. Expressed TCRB transcripts were sequenced because the isolated RNA had all been reverse transcribed beforehand. Assay used: immunoSEQ multiplex PCR; TCRdb lists only in-frame clones, some missing. This sample has roughly 700,000 clones, with under 15% found just once. The sample was naive CD4+ T cells from blood. These receptor sequences come from a man between 18 and 29 years old with type 1 diabetes.

The table lists this clone with a few counts. This chain connects TRBV30 to TRBJ2-7; 8 bases agree with TRBD2. This CDR3 has 14 residues. Germline V CDR1 and CDR2: GTSNPN, SVGIG (reference sequence). Losses at the gene ends were 2 bases for V and 0 bases for J; bases not matched to a gene: 3. The CDR3 sequence: CAWSSGGVSYEQYF. The CDR3, as DNA: TGTGCCTGGAGTTCCGGGGGGGTCTCCTACGAGCAGTACTTC.

This chain uses TRBV6-5 with TRBJ2-5; possibly TRBD2 for D (7 bases). V was clipped by 4 bases and J by 1 base, with 10 bases between them. Germline V gene lookup returns CDR1 MNHEY and CDR2 SVGAGI. The CDR3 loop spans 14 amino acids. Here the CDR3 DNA reads TGTGCCAGCAGTTGGGGGGGGCTCCAAGAGACCCAGTACTTC. Amino acid sequence: CASSWGGLQETQYF.

This clone was seen only a few times. This rearrangement joins TRBV9 to TRBJ2-7; 7 bases align to TRBD1. The V gene's germline CDR1 is SGDLS and CDR2 YYNGEE. The CDR3 length is 13 residues. Trimming removed 3 bases from V and 2 bases from J; junction bases left unmatched: 2. CDR3 residues: CASSAGGTYEQYF. In nucleotides, the CDR3 is TGTGCCAGCAGCGCAGGGGGTACCTACGAGCAGTACTTC.

The rearrangement uses TRBV30 and TRBJ1-2; D gene uncertain. With 0 bases removed from V and 4 bases from J, the gap between germline ends came to 9 bases. CDR3 length: 13 residues. Germline V gene data show CDR1 as GTSNPN and CDR2 as SVGIG (reference sequence). CDR3 sequence (DNA): TGTGCCTGGAGTGTGGTCTCTCGCTATGGCTACACCTTC. Its translation is CAWSVVSRYGYTF.

A word on this clone: Other DNA sequences within the sample encode an identical CDR3. J is TRBJ1-5 and V is TRBV30; D not resolved. CDR3 length: 13 amino acids. V lost 0 bases, J lost 4 bases, and 7 bases lay in between. Germline V gene sequence: CDR1 GTSNPN, CDR2 SVGIG (reference sequence). CDR3 in amino acids: CAWSVGGNQPQHF. The CDR3 DNA sequence: TGTGCCTGGAGTGTGGGTGGGAATCAGCCCCAGCATTTT. Complete variable domain (other parts from reference TRBV30 and TRBJ1-5): SQTIHQWPATLVQPVGSPLSLECTVEGTSNPNLYWYRQAAGRGLQLLFYSVGIGQISSEVPQNLSASRPQDRQFILSSKKLLLSDSGFYLCAWSVGGNQPQHFGDGTRLSIL.

The chain is built from TRBV28 and TRBJ1-4; D may be TRBD1 (5 bases). Germline CDR1 MDHEN, CDR2 SYDVKM. This CDR3 comprises 17 residues. The V and J ends lost 2 bases and 0 bases respectively, with 13 bases between them. In DNA, the CDR3 is TGTGCCAGCAGTTTAAGACGGCAGGGCGCAACTAATGAAAAACTGTTTTTT. This sequence encodes CASSLRRQGATNEKLFF.

This clone was seen a few times. The V gene is TRBV2, the J gene TRBJ1-2; D call uncertain. Germline V CDR1 and CDR2: SNHLY, FYNNEI. This CDR3 has 13 residues. Written as DNA, the CDR3 is TGTGCGTTCCGGGTAGCCTCCTTATATGGCTACACCTTC. It translates to CAFRVASLYGYTF.

There are a few counts of this clone. The chain joins TRBV10-2 to TRBJ2-3; 9 bases map to TRBD2. Germline values: CDR1 WSHSY, CDR2 SAAADI. J gave up 2 bases and V 1 base, and 1 base lay outside the gene matches. The CDR3 covers 15 residues. The CDR3 DNA reads as TGCGCCAGCAGTGAGTTAGCGGGGGCCACAGATACGCAGTATTTT. Its translation is CASSELAGATDTQYF.

The chain joins TRBV7-9 to TRBJ2-2, with a weak D call TRBD1 (5 bases). Germline values: CDR1 SEHNR, CDR2 FQNEAQ (reference sequence). The CDR3 runs 15 residues. The V and J ends lost 5 bases and 5 bases respectively, with 15 bases between them. The CDR3 nucleotides are TGTGCCAGCAGCCCGGTAGGGGATGGGACCGGGGAGCTGTTTTTT. Residues: CASSPVGDGTGELFF.